The clone carrying this T cell receptor (beta chain) was seen many times. The data originate from a study of tumor-infiltrating lymphocytes in glioblastoma multiforme. Three nested ARM-PCR rounds with V-beta and C-beta primers built TCRB libraries. TCRdb reprocessed the multiplex PCR reads via MiXCR and lists one record per CDR3 protein. The data show about 32,000 distinct CDR3 sequences, with roughly two thirds seen just once and approximately 33% held by the top ten. The CDR3 contains 12 residues. Trimming shortened V by 8 bases and J by 4 bases, and 11 bases separated the two germline ends. The V call is TRBV12-3 or TRBV12-4, the J call TRBJ1-2; D possibly corresponds to TRBD1 (5 bases). Source material: brain tumor tissue. This TCR derives from a male donor with glioblastoma. The CDR3 coding sequence is TGTGCCAGCGGGGGACGGCTCTATGGCTACACCTTC. This translates into CASGGRLYGYTF.